The 21 T cell receptor beta chains below were found in one sample sequenced in a study of blood T cell repertoires in COVID-19. Data came from immunoSEQ multiplex PCR; TCRdb stores just in-frame clones and leaves some out. The sample contains roughly 180,000 clones, roughly 84% of which appear only once. Sequencing was done on a sample of PBMCs or T cells enriched from blood (not recorded which). The receptors were gathered from a man aged 60 to 75 who had recovered from COVID-19.

The sample holds one count of this clone. V is TRBV28 and J is TRBJ1-2, with D unclear. The germline V gene encodes CDR1 MDHEN and CDR2 SYDVKM. V gave up 6 bases and J gave up 4 bases, with 18 bases separating them. The CDR3 contains 15 residues. CDR3: CASSLIDINTYGYTF. In DNA, the CDR3 is TGTGCCAGCAGCCTAATAGACATCAATACCTATGGCTACACCTTC.

This rearrangement joins TRBV5-5 to TRBJ1-5; D remains ambiguous. Germline CDR1 is SGHKS and CDR2 is YYEKEE (reference sequence). This CDR3 contains 15 residues. Trimming took 0 bases from V and 5 from J, leaving 12 bases between them. CDR3 nucleotides: TGTGCCAGCAGCTTGGTGGGCAGGTCGGATCAGCCCCAGCATTTT. It yields the protein CASSLVGRSDQPQHF.

This clone was picked up a small number of times. In nucleotides, the CDR3 is TGTGCCAGTAGTCAGGGACAGGGGCTGACAGATACGCAGTATTTT. Amino acid sequence: CASSQGQGLTDTQYF. The chain joins TRBV19 to TRBJ2-3, with 10 bases that match TRBD1. CDR3 length equals 15 residues. Germline CDR1 is LNHDA and CDR2 is SQIVND (reference sequence). V shed 5 bases and J 3 bases; nucleotides not matched to a gene: 5.

As regards this clone: This sample includes further DNA sequences coding for the same CDR3. The chain links TRBV6-5 to TRBJ1-1; possible D gene TRBD1, 6 bases. Trimming left V 5 bases short and J 3 bases short, with 10 bases between. The germline V gene encodes CDR1 MNHEY and CDR2 SVGAGI. CDR3 size: 13 residues. CDR3 region: CASSPRTDTEAFF. CDR3 bases: TGTGCCAGCAGTCCCCGGACAGACACTGAAGCTTTCTTT.

The CDR3 sequence is CASSLAAAGGPNEQFF. CDR3 bases: TGTGCCAGCAGCTTAGCCGCCGCCGGGGGTCCCAATGAGCAGTTCTTC. The gene calls are TRBV7-9 and TRBJ2-1, with D perhaps TRBD2 (6 bases). Germline V CDR1 and CDR2: SEHNR, FQNEAQ (reference sequence). Trimming took off 0 bases at V and 6 bases at J, with 15 bases between the two ends. CDR3 length: 16 amino acids. Full variable domain (outside the CDR3, taken from reference TRBV7-9 and TRBJ2-1): DTGVSQNPRHKITKRGQNVTFRCDPISEHNRLYWYRQTLGQGPEFLTYFQNEAQLEKSRLLSDRFSAERPKGSFSTLEIQRTEQGDSAMYLCASSLAAAGGPNEQFFGPGTRLTVL.

The genes are TRBV2 and TRBJ2-1; 7 bases align to TRBD2. In germline, CDR1 is SNHLY, CDR2 FYNNEI. V lost 8 bases to trimming and J lost 8 bases; unmatched junction nucleotides: 15. This CDR3 region has 15 residues. The CDR3 DNA follows: TGTGCCAGCCGTCTGGAGGCGGGAGCATCTGATGAGCAGTTCTTC. It is translated as CASRLEAGASDEQFF.

The rearrangement links TRBV9 to TRBJ1-1; no clear D. Germline loops: CDR1 SGDLS, CDR2 YYNGEE. The CDR3 length is 13 residues. Trimming stripped 2 bases from V and 3 bases from J, with 8 bases between. This CDR3 reads CASSVGGDTEAFF. In DNA form, the CDR3 reads TGTGCCAGCAGCGTTGGAGGTGACACTGAAGCTTTCTTT.

This chain uses TRBV27 with TRBJ2-5, with TRBD2 matching 8 bases. Trimming cost V 0 bases and J 0 bases; bases outside gene matches: 12. Germline CDR1 MNHEY, CDR2 SMNVEV (reference sequence). The CDR3 is made up of 19 amino acids. CDR3 sequence (DNA): TGTGCCAGCAGTTTATCATATGTCGCGGGGGGTATGTACCAAGAGACCCAGTACTTC. This translates into CASSLSYVAGGMYQETQYF.

The chain carries TRBV7-2 and TRBJ2-2; 12 bases fit TRBD2. The J segment lost 1 base and the V segment lost 6 bases, leaving 0 bases of the junction unmatched. The CDR3 length is 15 residues. The germline V gene has CDR1 SGHTA and CDR2 FQGNSA. The chain's CDR3 is CASRLAGGNTGELFF. The DNA for the CDR3 is TGTGCCAGCAGACTAGCGGGAGGGAACACCGGGGAGCTGTTTTTT.

The gene calls are TRBV11-2 and TRBJ1-5, with a possible D match to TRBD1 (5 bases). This CDR3 region has 17 residues. Germline assignment: CDR1 SGHAT and CDR2 FQNNGV. Trimming pared 6 bases from V and 0 bases from J, leaving 18 bases between. The CDR3 bases are TGTGCCAGCAGGAGTCAATTTGGACATTATAGCAATCAGCCCCAGCATTTT. As protein: CASRSQFGHYSNQPQHF.

The chain joins TRBV5-1 to TRBJ2-1; 7 bases line up with TRBD2. V trimming: 5 bases; J trimming: 1 base; junction bases outside the gene matches: 12. From germline, CDR1 is SGHRS and CDR2 YFSETQ. This CDR3 contains 17 residues. CDR3 sequence: CASSGGALAVSYNEQFF. CDR3 DNA: TGCGCCAGCAGTGGCGGGGCCCTAGCGGTATCCTACAATGAGCAGTTCTTC.

The chain carries TRBV11-1 and TRBJ2-5; 11 bases match TRBD2. This CDR3 comprises 15 residues. Germline V gives CDR1 SGHAT, CDR2 FQDESV (reference sequence). J gave up 4 bases and V 5 bases, and 6 bases lay outside the gene matches. The CDR3 region is CASSPLAGGLETQYF. The CDR3 DNA reads TGTGCCAGCAGCCCCTTAGCGGGGGGGTTAGAGACCCAGTACTTC. The full variable domain, rest sourced from reference TRBV11-1 and TRBJ2-5, is EAEVAQSPRYKITEKSQAVAFWCDPISGHATLYWYRQILGQGPELLVQFQDESVVDDSQLPKDRFSAERLKGVDSTLKIQPAELGDSAMYLCASSPLAGGLETQYFGPGTRLLVL.

J is TRBJ2-3 and V is TRBV9; D possibly corresponds to TRBD2 (5 bases). Germline values: CDR1 SGDLS, CDR2 YYNGEE. V gave up 0 bases and J gave up 0 bases, with 5 bases separating them. This CDR3 comprises 14 residues. The CDR3 reads CASSVGGSTDTQYF. CDR3 DNA: TGTGCCAGCAGCGTAGGCGGGAGCACAGATACGCAGTATTTT.

This clone has just a few counts. This rearrangement joins TRBV12-3 or TRBV12-4 to TRBJ1-1; 9 positions agree with TRBD1. The CDR3 sequence is 13 residues long. V lost 6 bases to trimming and J lost 5 bases; unmatched junction nucleotides: 4. The CDR3 loop reads CASRYGQGTEAFF. CDR3 sequence (DNA): TGTGCCAGCAGGTACGGACAGGGGACTGAAGCTTTCTTT.

The chain recombines TRBV11-1 with TRBJ2-3; possible D gene TRBD1, 6 bases. Germline V gene lookup returns CDR1 SGHAT and CDR2 FQDESV (reference sequence). V lost 8 bases, J lost 3 bases, and 21 bases lay in between. This CDR3 comprises 16 residues. DNA of the CDR3: TGTGCCAGCCGACGGACAGACAAACCCGGGACAGATACGCAGTATTTT. Protein: CASRRTDKPGTDTQYF.

The gene calls are TRBV4-1 and TRBJ1-1; D is perhaps TRBD1 (5 bases). This CDR3 is 18 amino acids long. CDR1 and CDR2 (germline): MGHRA, YSYEKL. V lost 4 bases and J lost 0, with 21 bases in between. In nucleotides, the CDR3 is TGCGCCAGCAGCCCCTGGAGAAGGGGCCCTTTTATGAACACTGAAGCTTTCTTT. Amino acid sequence: CASSPWRRGPFMNTEAFF.

Only one count was recorded for this clone. The chain joins TRBV19 to TRBJ2-7, with TRBD1 identical over 9 bases. Trimming cost V 8 bases and J 2 bases; bases outside gene matches: 7. The CDR3 is made up of 14 amino acids. Germline V lookup: CDR1 LNHDA, CDR2 SQIVND (reference sequence). The CDR3 DNA follows: TGTGCCAGTGGTCCTCGGGACAGGGCCTACGAGCAGTACTTC. It specifies CASGPRDRAYEQYF.

This clone occurred once. The V gene is TRBV28, the J gene TRBJ2-7, with D perhaps TRBD1 (5 bases). The germline V and J ends were trimmed by 3 bases and 7 bases, with 16 bases remaining between them. Germline assignment: CDR1 MDHEN and CDR2 SYDVKM. The CDR3 consists of 14 residues. The CDR3 spells CASSFPRAPWEQYF. Here the CDR3 DNA reads TGTGCCAGCAGTTTTCCCAGGGCCCCATGGGAGCAGTACTTC.

The chain links TRBV4-1 to TRBJ2-7; 7 nucleotides line up with TRBD2. The CDR3 runs 15 residues. Germline V CDR1 and CDR2: MGHRA, YSYEKL. The J segment lost 2 bases and the V segment lost 0 bases, leaving 4 bases of the junction unmatched. Here the CDR3 DNA reads TGCGCCAGCAGCCAAGATCCGGCGGGAGCCTACGAGCAGTACTTC. Protein: CASSQDPAGAYEQYF.

This rearrangement joins TRBV5-1 to TRBJ1-1; the D is unclear. V was clipped by 0 bases and J by 10 bases, with 13 bases between them. The CDR3 length is 13 residues. Germline V gene sequence: CDR1 SGHRS, CDR2 YFSETQ. CDR3 in amino acids: CASSLVRRERAFF. Written as DNA, the CDR3 is TGCGCCAGCAGCTTGGTAAGGCGGGAACGAGCTTTCTTT.

The chain joins TRBV15 to TRBJ2-3; 9 bases are shared with TRBD2. CDR1 and CDR2 from the germline V gene are LNHNV and YYDKDF (reference sequence). V lost 5 bases to trimming and J lost 0 bases; unmatched junction nucleotides: 6. The CDR3 has 16 residues. CDR3 protein: CATSRETSGSTDTQYF. The DNA of the CDR3 is TGTGCCACCAGCCGGGAGACTAGCGGAAGCACAGATACGCAGTATTTT.